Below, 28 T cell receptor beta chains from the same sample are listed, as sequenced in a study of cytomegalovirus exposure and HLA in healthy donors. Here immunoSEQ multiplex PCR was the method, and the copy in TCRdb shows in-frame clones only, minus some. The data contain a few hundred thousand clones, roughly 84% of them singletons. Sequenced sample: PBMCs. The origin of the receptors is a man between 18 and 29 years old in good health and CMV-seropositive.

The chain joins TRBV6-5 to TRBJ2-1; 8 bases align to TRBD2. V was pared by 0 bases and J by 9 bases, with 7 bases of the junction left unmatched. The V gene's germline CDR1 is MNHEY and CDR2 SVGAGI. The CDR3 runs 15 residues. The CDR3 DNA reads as TGTGCCAGCAGTTACTCCCTACGGGAGGGATTTGAGCAGTTCTTC. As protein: CASSYSLREGFEQFF.

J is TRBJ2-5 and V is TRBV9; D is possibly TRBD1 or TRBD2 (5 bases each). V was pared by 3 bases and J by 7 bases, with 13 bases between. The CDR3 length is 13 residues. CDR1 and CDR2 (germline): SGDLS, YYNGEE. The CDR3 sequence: CASSAQVGVTQYF. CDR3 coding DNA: TGTGCCAGCAGCGCTCAGGTGGGGGTGACCCAGTACTTC.

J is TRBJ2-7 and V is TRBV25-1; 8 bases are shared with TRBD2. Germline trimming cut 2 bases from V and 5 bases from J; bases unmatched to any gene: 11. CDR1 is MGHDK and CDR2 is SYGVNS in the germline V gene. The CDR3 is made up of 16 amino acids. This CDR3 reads CASSERAGGDIDEQYF. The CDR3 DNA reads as TGTGCCAGCAGTGAAAGGGCCGGGGGGGATATCGACGAGCAGTACTTC.

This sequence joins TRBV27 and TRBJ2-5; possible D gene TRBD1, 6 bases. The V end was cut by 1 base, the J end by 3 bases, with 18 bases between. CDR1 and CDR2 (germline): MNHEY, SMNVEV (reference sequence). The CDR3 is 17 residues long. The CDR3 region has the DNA TGTGCCAGCAGTTTATTGGAGAGAGGGGGAGTGAAAGAGACCCAGTACTTC. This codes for CASSLLERGGVKETQYF.

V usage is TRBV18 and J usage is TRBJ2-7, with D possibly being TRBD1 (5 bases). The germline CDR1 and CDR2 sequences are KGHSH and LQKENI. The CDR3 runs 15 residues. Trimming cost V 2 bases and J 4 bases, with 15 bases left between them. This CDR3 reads CASSPAGQGKYEQYF. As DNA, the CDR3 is TGTGCCAGCTCACCAGCAGGGCAGGGAAAATACGAGCAGTACTTC. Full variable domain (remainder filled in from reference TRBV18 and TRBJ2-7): NAGVMQNPRHLVRRRGQEARLRCSPMKGHSHVYWYRQLPEEGLKFMVYLQKENIIDESGMPKERFSAEFPKEGPSILRIQQVVRGDSAAYFCASSPAGQGKYEQYFGPGTRLTVT.

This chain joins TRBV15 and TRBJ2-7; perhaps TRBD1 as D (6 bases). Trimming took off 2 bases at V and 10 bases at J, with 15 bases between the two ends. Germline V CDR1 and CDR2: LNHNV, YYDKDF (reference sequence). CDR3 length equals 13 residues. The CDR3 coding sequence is TGTGCCACCAGCAGACTCCAGGGGCCTAACCAGTACTTC. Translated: CATSRLQGPNQYF.

CDR3 amino acids: CASSEGAGGGNQPQHF. CDR3 nucleotides: TGTGCCAGCAGTGAAGGGGCAGGGGGCGGCAATCAGCCCCAGCATTTT. The chain carries TRBV6-1 and TRBJ1-5, with 8 bases aligning to TRBD1. Germline loops: CDR1 MNHNS, CDR2 SASEGT. J was trimmed by 2 bases and V by 1 base; bases with no gene match: 4. The CDR3 contains 16 residues.

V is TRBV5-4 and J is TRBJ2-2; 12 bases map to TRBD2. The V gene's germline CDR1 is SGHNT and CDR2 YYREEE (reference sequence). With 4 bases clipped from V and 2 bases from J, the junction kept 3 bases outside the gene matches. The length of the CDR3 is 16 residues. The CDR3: CASSRTSGVNTGELFF. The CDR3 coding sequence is TGTGCCAGCAGCAGGACTAGCGGGGTCAACACCGGGGAGCTGTTTTTT.

The DNA of the CDR3 is TGTGCCAGCAGTTTTAGCGGGGGCCTCGAGCAGTACTTC. Its protein is CASSFSGGLEQYF. This sequence joins TRBV27 and TRBJ2-7; 9 bases are shared with TRBD2. Germline trimming cut 3 bases from V and 6 bases from J; bases unmatched to any gene: 3. CDR1 is MNHEY and CDR2 is SMNVEV in the germline V gene (reference sequence). CDR3 length equals 13 residues.

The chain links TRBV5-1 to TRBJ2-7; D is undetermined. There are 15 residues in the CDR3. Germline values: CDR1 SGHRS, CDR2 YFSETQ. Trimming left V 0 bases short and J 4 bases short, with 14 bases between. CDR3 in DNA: TGCGCCAGCAGCTTGGCGCACCCCCGTGGGTACGAGCAGTACTTC. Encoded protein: CASSLAHPRGYEQYF.

The CDR3 DNA reads TGCGCCAGCAGGGCCGAGCCAGGGGGCTATACTGAAGCTTTCTTT. This encodes CASRAEPGGYTEAFF. The V call is TRBV5-1, the J call TRBJ1-1, with 8 positions matching TRBD1. The CDR3 loop spans 15 amino acids. J was trimmed by 5 bases and V by 5 bases; bases with no gene match: 11. Germline CDR1 SGHRS, CDR2 YFSETQ. Looking up the rest from reference TRBV5-1 and TRBJ1-1 gives the full variable domain: KAGVTQTPRYLIKTRGQQVTLSCSPISGHRSVSWYQQTPGQGLQFLFEYFSETQRNKGNFPGRFSGRQFSNSRSEMNVSTLELGDSALYLCASRAEPGGYTEAFFGQGTRLTVV.

The CDR3 coding sequence is TGTGCCAGCAGTTTTGAGGGAGGGCCTTCCGGGGAGCTGTTTTTT. This encodes CASSFEGGPSGELFF. The J gene is TRBJ2-2, the V gene TRBV27, with TRBD2 matching over 7 bases. V lost 3 bases to trimming and J lost 6 bases; unmatched junction nucleotides: 7. The germline gives CDR1 MNHEY, CDR2 SMNVEV (reference sequence). This CDR3 comprises 15 residues.

The CDR3 DNA is TGCAGCCCTCGCCACGGCGGATACAATGAGCAGTTCTTC. Translating gives CSPRHGGYNEQFF. V gene TRBV29-1 combines with J gene TRBJ2-1; no clear D. V lost 8 bases to trimming and J lost 4 bases, with 15 bases between them. This CDR3 contains 13 residues. In germline, CDR1 is SQVTM, CDR2 ANQGSEA.

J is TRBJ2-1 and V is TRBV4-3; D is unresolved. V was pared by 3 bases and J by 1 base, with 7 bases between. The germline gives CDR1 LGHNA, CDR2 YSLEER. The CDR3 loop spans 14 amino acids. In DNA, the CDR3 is TGCGCCAGCAGCCATGCGAGGTCCTACAATGAGCAGTTCTTC. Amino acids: CASSHARSYNEQFF.

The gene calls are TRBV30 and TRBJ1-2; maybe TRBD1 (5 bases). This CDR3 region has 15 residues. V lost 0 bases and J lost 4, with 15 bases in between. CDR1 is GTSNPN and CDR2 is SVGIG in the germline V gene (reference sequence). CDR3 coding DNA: TGTGCCTGGAGTGTACGAGGGGCCCTCAGCTATGGCTACACCTTC. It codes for CAWSVRGALSYGYTF.

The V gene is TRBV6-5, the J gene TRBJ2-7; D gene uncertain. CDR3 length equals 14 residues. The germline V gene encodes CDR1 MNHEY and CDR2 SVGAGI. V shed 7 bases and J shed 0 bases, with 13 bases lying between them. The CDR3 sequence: CASTNPRSSYEQYF. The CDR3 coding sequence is TGTGCCAGCACTAACCCAAGGAGCTCCTACGAGCAGTACTTC.

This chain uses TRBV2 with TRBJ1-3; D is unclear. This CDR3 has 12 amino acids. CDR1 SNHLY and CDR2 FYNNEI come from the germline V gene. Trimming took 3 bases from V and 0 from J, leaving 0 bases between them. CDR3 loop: CASSDSGNTIYF. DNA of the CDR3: TGTGCCAGCAGTGACTCTGGAAACACCATATATTTT.

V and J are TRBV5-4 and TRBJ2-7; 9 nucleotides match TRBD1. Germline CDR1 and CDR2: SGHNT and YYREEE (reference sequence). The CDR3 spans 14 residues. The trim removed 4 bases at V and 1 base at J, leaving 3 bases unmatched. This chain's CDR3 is CASSAGQGSYEQYF. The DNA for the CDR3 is TGTGCCAGCAGCGCGGGACAGGGATCCTACGAGCAGTACTTC.

The CDR3 nucleotides are TGTGCCAGCAGCCCCGGGACGCTATACAATGAGCAGTTCTTC. Its translation is CASSPGTLYNEQFF. The chain uses TRBV5-4 and TRBJ2-1; D may be TRBD1 or TRBD2 (5 bases each). V lost 4 bases and J lost 4, with 12 bases in between. This CDR3 comprises 14 residues. Per the germline V gene, CDR1 is SGHNT and CDR2 is YYREEE (reference sequence). Using reference TRBV5-4 and TRBJ2-1 for the parts outside the CDR3, the full variable domain is ETGVTQSPTHLIKTRGQQVTLRCSSQSGHNTVSWYQQALGQGPQFIFQYYREEENGRGNFPPRFSGLQFPNYSSELNVNALELDDSALYLCASSPGTLYNEQFFGPGTRLTVL.

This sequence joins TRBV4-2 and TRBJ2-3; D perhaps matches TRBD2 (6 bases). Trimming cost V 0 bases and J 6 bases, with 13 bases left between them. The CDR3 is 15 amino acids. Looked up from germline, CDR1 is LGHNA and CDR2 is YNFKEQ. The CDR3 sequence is CASSQDTSRVDTQYF. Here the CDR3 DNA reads TGTGCCAGCAGCCAAGACACTAGCCGGGTGGATACGCAGTATTTT.

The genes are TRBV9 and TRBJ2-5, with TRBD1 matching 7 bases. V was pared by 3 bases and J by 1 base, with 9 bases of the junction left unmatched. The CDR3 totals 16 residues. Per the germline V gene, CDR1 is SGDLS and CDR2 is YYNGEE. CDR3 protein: CASSGDRDGAQETQYF. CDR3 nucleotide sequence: TGTGCCAGCAGCGGCGACAGGGATGGGGCCCAAGAGACCCAGTACTTC.

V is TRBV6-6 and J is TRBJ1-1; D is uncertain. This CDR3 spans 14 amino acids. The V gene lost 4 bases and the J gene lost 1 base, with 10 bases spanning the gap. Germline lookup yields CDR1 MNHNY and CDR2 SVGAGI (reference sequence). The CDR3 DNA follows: TGTGCCAGCAGTTCCTGGGTTCGGAACACTGAAGCTTTCTTT. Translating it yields CASSSWVRNTEAFF.

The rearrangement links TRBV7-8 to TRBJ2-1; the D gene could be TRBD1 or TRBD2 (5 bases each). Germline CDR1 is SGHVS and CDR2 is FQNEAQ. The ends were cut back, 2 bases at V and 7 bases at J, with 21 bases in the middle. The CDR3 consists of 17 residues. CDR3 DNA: TGTGCCAGCAGCTTATCAAGAGGACGGAACGGGGCTAATGAGCAGTTCTTC. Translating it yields CASSLSRGRNGANEQFF.

The DNA for the CDR3 is TGCAGCGTGGGGAACTACGAGCAGTACTTC. Translated, it gives CSVGNYEQYF. The rearrangement links TRBV29-1 to TRBJ2-7; D gene uncertain. Germline V gene lookup returns CDR1 SQVTM and CDR2 ANQGSEA. This CDR3 is 10 amino acids long. Trimming shortened V by 6 bases and J by 3 bases, and 6 bases separated the two germline ends.

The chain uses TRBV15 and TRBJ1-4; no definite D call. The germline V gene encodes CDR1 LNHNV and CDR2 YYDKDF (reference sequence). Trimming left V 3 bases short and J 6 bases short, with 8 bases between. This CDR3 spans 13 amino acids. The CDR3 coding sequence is TGTGCCACCAGCAGGACCCGTGATGAAAAACTGTTTTTT. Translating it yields CATSRTRDEKLFF. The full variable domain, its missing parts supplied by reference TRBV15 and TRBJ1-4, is DAMVIQNPRYQVTQFGKPVTLSCSQTLNHNVMYWYQQKSSQAPKLLFHYYDKDFNNEADTPDNFQSRRPNTSFCFLDIRSPGLGDTAMYLCATSRTRDEKLFFGSGTQLSVL.

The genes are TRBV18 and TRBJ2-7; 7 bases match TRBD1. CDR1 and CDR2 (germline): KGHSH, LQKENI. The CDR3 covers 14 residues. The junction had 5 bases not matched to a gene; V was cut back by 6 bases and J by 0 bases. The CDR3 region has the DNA TGTGCCAGCTCGCCGACAGGGAGCTCCTACGAGCAGTACTTC. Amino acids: CASSPTGSSYEQYF.

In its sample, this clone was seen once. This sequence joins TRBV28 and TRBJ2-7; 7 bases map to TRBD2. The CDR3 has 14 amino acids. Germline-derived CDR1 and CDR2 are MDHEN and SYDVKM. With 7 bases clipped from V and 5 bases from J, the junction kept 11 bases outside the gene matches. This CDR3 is CASTYGGSRDEQYF. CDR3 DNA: TGTGCCAGCACTTACGGGGGGAGTCGGGACGAGCAGTACTTC.

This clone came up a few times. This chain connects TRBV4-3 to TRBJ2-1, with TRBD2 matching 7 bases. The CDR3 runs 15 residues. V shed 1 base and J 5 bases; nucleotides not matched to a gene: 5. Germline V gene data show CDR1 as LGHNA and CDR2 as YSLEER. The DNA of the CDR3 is TGCGCCAGCAGCCAAGGGGACTATCCGAACAATGAGCAGTTCTTC. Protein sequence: CASSQGDYPNNEQFF.